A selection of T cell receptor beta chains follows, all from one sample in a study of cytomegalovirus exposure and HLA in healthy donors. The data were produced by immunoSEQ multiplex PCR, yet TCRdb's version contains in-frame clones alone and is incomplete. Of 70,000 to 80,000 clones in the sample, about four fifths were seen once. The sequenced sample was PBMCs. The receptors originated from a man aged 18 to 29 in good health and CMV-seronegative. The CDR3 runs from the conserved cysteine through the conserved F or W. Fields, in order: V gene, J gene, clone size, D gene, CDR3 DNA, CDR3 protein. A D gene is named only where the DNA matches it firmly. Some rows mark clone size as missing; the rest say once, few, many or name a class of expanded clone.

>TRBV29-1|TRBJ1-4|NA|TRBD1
TGCAGCGTCACCGGGACAGTTAATGAAAAACTGTTTTTT
CSVTGTVNEKLFF
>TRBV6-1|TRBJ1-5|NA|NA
TGTGCCAGCAGTGAAGCAGGGGCCTCTCAGCCCCAGCATTTT
CASSEAGASQPQHF
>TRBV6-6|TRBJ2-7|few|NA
TGTGCCAGCAGCATGACAGGCCCGACCTACGAGCAGTACTTC
CASSMTGPTYEQYF
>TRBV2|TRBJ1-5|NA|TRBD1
TGTGCCAGCCGGGACAGGGAGGTGGGCAATCAGCCCCAGCATTTT
CASRDREVGNQPQHF
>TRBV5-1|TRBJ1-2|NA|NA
TGCGCCAGCAGCTTGGAGGTCAGGATCTATGGCTACACCTTC
CASSLEVRIYGYTF
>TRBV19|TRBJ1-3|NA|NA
TGTGCCAGTAGTATTACCGACTACTCCTCTGGAAACACCATATATTTT
CASSITDYSSGNTIYF
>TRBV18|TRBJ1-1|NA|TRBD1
TGTGCCAGCTCCCGGACAGGGGGTGACACTGAAGCTTTCTTT
CASSRTGGDTEAFF
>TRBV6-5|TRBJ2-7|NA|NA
TGTGCAGCGGGTAGGGCCTACGAGCAGTACTTC
CAAGRAYEQYF
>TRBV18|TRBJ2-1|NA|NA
TGTGCCAGCTCACCAGGCGACGTCGGGGAAGCATACAATGAGCAGTTCTTC
CASSPGDVGEAYNEQFF
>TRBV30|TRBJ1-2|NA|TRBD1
TGTGCCTGGAGTAGGTCTGGACAGGGGGCGTCGGGCTACACCTTC
CAWSRSGQGASGYTF
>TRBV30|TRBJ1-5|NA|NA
TGTGCCTGGAGAACGGGGAATCCAAATCAGCCCCAGCATTTT
CAWRTGNPNQPQHF
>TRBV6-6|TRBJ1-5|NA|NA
TGTGCCAGCAGTTACGGGCAGAAACCGAATCAGCCCCAGCATTTT
CASSYGQKPNQPQHF
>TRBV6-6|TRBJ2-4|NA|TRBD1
TGTGCCAGCAGTGGGACAGCTCTAGCCAAAAACATTCAGTACTTC
CASSGTALAKNIQYF
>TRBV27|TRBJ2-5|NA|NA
TGTGCCAGCTCCCGCGGAGAGACCCAGTACTTC
CASSRGETQYF
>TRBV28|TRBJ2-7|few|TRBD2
TGTGCCAGCAGCGGGACTAGCGGGGGTGCCCTCCTTCAGGAGCAGTACTTC
CASSGTSGGALLQEQYF
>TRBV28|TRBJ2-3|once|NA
TGTGCCAGCAGTTTGGGGGGTTCCACAGATACGCAGTATTTT
CASSLGGSTDTQYF
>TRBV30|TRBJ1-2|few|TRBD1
TGTGCCTGGAGAAGCCCCCGGGACAGGGCAATCGGTGGCTACACCTTC
CAWRSPRDRAIGGYTF
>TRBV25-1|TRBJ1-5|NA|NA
TGTGCCAGCAGTGGTACCGGGGTTAATCAGCCCCAGCATTTT
CASSGTGVNQPQHF
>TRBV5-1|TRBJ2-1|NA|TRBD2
TGCGCCAGCAGCTTAAGCGGGGGGCCCAATGAGCAGTTCTTC
CASSLSGGPNEQFF
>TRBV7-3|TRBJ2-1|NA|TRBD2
TGTGCCAGCAGCTTAAAAGGACTAGCGGGACCTCCGGGTGGTCAGCAGTTCTTC
CASSLKGLAGPPGGQQFF
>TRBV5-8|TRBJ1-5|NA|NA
TGTGCCAGCAGCTTGGGACAGACAAGCAATCAGCCCCAGCATTTT
CASSLGQTSNQPQHF
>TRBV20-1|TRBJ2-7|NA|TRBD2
TGCAGTGCTAGAGAGGGGACTACCAATCACTTC
CSAREGTTNHF
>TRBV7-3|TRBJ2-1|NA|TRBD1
TGTGCCAGCAGCGTTGACAGGGACAATGAGCAGTTCTTC
CASSVDRDNEQFF
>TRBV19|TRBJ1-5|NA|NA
TGTGCCAGTAGTATGGAGGCAGGCCGCCCGTGGCAGCCCCAGCATTTT
CASSMEAGRPWQPQHF
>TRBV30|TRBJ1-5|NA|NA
TGTGCCTGGAGTGTCTATTCTCCCCGACGTTCAGGGTTGGGTCAGCCCCAGCATTTT
CAWSVYSPRRSGLGQPQHF
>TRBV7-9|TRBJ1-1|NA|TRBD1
TGTGCCAGCAGCCGCGGATTGGACAGGGACACTGAAGCTTTCTTT
CASSRGLDRDTEAFF
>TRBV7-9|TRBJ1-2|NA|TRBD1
TGTGCCAGCAGCCTCGGGACAGCAAGCATCATATATGGCTACACCTTC
CASSLGTASIIYGYTF
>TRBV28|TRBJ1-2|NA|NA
TGTGCCAGCAGTTGGACAGAAGATAACTATGGCTACACCTTC
CASSWTEDNYGYTF
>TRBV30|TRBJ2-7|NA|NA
TGTGCCTGGAGTGTATGGGCAACAACCCCTATCGAGCAGTACTTC
CAWSVWATTPIEQYF
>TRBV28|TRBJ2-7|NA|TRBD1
TGTGCCAGCAGTAGGGGGCGGACACTGGGAAGCTACGAGCAGTACTTC
CASSRGRTLGSYEQYF
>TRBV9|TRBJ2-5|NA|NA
TGTGCCAGCAGCGTAGACACGGGAGAGACCCAGTACTTC
CASSVDTGETQYF
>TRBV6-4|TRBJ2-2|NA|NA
TGTGCCAGCAAAGTGGGGGCGGACACCGGGGAGCTGTTTTTT
CASKVGADTGELFF
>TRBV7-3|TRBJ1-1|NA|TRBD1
TGTGCCAGCAGCTTACAGGGGGCGAGAATCCCCACTGAAGCTTTCTTT
CASSLQGARIPTEAFF
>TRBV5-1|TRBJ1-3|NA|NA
TGCGCCAGCAGCTTGGGTATCTCTGGAAACACCATATATTTT
CASSLGISGNTIYF
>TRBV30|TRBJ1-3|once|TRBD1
TGTGCCGGGACCTGGACAGGGCAATATGGAAACACCATATATTTT
CAGTWTGQYGNTIYF
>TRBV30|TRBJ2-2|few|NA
TGTGCCTGGCACGTTAGGGGATTAGACACCGGGGAGCTGTTTTTT
CAWHVRGLDTGELFF
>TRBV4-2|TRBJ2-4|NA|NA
TGTGCCAGCAGCCAAGTTGGGCAGGGGGCCAAAAACATTCAGTACTTC
CASSQVGQGAKNIQYF
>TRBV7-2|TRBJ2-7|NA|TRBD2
TGTGCCAGCAGCAGAAGACTAGCGGGCGCCTACGAGCAGTACTTC
CASSRRLAGAYEQYF
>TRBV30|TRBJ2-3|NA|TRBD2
TGTGCCTGGAGGAGTAGCGGGGGGTGGCCAGATACGCAGTATTTT
CAWRSSGGWPDTQYF
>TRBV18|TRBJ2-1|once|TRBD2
TGTGCCAGCTCACCAGTAGCGGGAGTGCCCTACAATGAGCAGTTCTTC
CASSPVAGVPYNEQFF
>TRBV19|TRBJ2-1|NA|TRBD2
TGTGCCAGTAGTCCGCGGGAGTCGAGTGGGTACAATGAGCAGTTCTTC
CASSPRESSGYNEQFF
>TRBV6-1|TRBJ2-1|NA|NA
TGTGCCAGCAGTACGTTGGGCCCCAATGAGCAGTTCTTC
CASSTLGPNEQFF
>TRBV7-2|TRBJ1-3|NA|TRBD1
TGTGCCAGCAGCTTAGGGGGACAGGGGGTAGCTGGAAACACCATATATTTT
CASSLGGQGVAGNTIYF
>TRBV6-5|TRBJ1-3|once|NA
TGTGCCAGCAGAGCTACAGGATATGAAAGCATATATTTT
CASRATGYESIYF
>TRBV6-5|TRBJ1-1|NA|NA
TGTGCCAGCAGTTATCGGGGGGATGGCACTGAAGCTTTCTTT
CASSYRGDGTEAFF
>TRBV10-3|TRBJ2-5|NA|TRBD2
TGTGCCATCAGTGAGTCGGTGGGAGGGCGACAAGAGACCCAGTACTTC
CAISESVGGRQETQYF
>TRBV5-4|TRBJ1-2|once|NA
TGTGCCAGCAGCTTACAAAAGACAGGAAACTATGGCTACACCTTC
CASSLQKTGNYGYTF
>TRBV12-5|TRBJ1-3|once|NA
TGTGCTAGTGGTCGCAGGTCTGGAAACACCATATATTTT
CASGRRSGNTIYF
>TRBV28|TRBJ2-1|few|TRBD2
TGTGCCAGCAGTAGACTAGCGGGGGAGTACAATGAGCAGTTCTTC
CASSRLAGEYNEQFF
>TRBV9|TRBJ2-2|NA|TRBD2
TGTGCCAGCAGCGTAGCGGGGGGTTCGGCGAACACCGGGGAGCTGTTTTTT
CASSVAGGSANTGELFF
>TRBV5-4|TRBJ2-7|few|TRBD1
TGTGCCAGCAGCCCTCCGGGACAGATCTCCTACGAGCAGTACTTC
CASSPPGQISYEQYF